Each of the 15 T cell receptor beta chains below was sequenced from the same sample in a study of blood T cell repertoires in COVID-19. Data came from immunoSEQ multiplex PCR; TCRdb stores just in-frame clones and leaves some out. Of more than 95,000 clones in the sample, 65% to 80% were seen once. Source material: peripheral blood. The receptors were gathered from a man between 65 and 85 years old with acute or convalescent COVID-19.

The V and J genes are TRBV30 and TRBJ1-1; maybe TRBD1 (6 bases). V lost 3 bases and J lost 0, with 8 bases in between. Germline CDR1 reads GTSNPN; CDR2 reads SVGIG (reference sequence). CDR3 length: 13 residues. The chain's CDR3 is CAWSRGLNTEAFF. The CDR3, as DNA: TGTGCCTGGAGCAGGGGTTTGAACACTGAAGCTTTCTTT.

The CDR3 region is CASERVDTGELFF. The CDR3 coding sequence is TGTGCTAGTGAACGGGTGGACACCGGGGAGCTGTTTTTT. This chain links TRBV12-5 with TRBJ2-2; D remains unclear. Germline values: CDR1 LGHNT, CDR2 FRNRAP. The CDR3 runs to 13 residues. The germline V and J ends were trimmed by 7 bases and 3 bases, with 9 bases remaining between them.

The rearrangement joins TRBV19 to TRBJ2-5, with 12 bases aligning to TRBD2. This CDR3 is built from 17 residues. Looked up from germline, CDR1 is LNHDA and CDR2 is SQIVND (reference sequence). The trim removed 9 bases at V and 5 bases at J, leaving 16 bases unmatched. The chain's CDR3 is CASRGLAGGPKRETQYF. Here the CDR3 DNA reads TGTGCCAGCCGGGGTCTAGCGGGAGGGCCAAAACGGGAGACCCAGTACTTC. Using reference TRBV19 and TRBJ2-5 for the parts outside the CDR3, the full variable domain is DGGITQSPKYLFRKEGQNVTLSCEQNLNHDAMYWYRQDPGQGLRLIYYSQIVNDFQKGDIAEGYSVSREKKESFPLTVTSAQKNPTAFYLCASRGLAGGPKRETQYFGPGTRLLVL.

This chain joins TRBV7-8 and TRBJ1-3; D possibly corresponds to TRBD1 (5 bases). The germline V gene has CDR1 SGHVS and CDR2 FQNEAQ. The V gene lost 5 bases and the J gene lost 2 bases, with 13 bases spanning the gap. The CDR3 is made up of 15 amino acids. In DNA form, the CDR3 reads TGTGCCAGCAGCCCGCAAATCAGGGCTGGAAACACCATATATTTT. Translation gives CASSPQIRAGNTIYF.

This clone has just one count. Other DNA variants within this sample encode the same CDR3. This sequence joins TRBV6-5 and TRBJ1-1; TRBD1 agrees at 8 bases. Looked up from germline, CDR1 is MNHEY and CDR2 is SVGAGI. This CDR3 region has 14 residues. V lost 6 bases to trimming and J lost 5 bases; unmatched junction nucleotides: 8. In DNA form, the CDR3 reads TGTGCCAGCAGCCCGACAGGGGTAGGGACTGAAGCTTTCTTT. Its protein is CASSPTGVGTEAFF.

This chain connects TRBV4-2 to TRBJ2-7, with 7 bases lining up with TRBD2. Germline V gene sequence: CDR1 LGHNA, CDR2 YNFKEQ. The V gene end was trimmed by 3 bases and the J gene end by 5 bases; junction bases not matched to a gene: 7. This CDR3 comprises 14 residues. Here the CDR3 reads CASSQGGDRDEQYF. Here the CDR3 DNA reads TGTGCCAGCAGCCAGGGAGGGGATCGGGACGAGCAGTACTTC.

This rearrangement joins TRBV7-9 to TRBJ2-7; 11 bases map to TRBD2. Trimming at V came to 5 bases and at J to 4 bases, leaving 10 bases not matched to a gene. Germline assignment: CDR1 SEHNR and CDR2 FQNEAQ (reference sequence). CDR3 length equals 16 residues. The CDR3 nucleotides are TGTGCCAGCAGCCCAACTAGCGGGAGAACTCCATACGAGCAGTACTTC. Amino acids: CASSPTSGRTPYEQYF.

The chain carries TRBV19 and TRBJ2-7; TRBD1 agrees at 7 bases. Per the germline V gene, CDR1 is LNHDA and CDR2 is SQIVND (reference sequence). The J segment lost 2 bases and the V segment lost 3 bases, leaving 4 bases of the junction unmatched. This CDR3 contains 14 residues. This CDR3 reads CASSMGTDPYEQYF. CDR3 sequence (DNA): TGTGCCAGTAGTATGGGGACAGATCCCTACGAGCAGTACTTC.

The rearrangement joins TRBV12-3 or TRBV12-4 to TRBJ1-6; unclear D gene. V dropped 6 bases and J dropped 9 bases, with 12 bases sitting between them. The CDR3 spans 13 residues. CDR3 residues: CASRIGRFSPLHF. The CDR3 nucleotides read TGTGCCAGCAGAATTGGGCGATTTTCACCCCTCCACTTT.

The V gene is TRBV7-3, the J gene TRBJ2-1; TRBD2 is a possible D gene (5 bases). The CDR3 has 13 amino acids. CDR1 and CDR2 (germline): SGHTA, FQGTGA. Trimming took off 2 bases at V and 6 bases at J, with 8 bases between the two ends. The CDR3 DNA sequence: TGTGCCAGCAGCTTATCCGGGATCAATGAGCAGTTCTTC. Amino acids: CASSLSGINEQFF.

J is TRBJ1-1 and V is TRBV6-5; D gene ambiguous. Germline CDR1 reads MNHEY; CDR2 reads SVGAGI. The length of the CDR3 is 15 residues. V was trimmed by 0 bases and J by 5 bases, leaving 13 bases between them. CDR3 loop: CASSYSTGVGTEAFF. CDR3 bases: TGTGCCAGCAGTTACTCGACCGGGGTTGGAACTGAAGCTTTCTTT.

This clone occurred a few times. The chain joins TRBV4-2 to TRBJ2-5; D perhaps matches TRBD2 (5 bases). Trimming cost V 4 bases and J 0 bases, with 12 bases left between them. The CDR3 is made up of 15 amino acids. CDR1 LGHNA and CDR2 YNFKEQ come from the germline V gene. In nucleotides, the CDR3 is TGTGCCAGCAGCCCTGCGCCGGGGAACCAAGAGACCCAGTACTTC. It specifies CASSPAPGNQETQYF.

The CDR3 region is CAWSGWSGNTEAFF. CDR3 DNA sequence: TGTGCCTGGAGTGGATGGTCGGGGAACACTGAAGCTTTCTTT. The rearrangement joins TRBV30 to TRBJ1-1; D is unresolved. CDR1 and CDR2 from the germline V gene are GTSNPN and SVGIG (reference sequence). The CDR3 covers 14 residues. Trimming shortened V by 1 base and J by 1 base, and 10 bases separated the two germline ends.

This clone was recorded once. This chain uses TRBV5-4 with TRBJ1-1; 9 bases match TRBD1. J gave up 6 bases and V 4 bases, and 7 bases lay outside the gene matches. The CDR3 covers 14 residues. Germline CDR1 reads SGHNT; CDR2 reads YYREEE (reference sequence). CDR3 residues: CASSRGQGLPEAFF. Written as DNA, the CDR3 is TGTGCCAGCAGCAGGGGACAGGGTTTGCCTGAAGCTTTCTTT.

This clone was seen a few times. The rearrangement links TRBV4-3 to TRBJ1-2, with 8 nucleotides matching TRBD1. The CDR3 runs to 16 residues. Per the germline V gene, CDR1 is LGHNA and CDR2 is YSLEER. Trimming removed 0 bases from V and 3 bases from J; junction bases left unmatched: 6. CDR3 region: CASSQDRTGPYYGYTF. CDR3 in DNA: TGCGCCAGCAGCCAAGATAGGACAGGGCCCTACTATGGCTACACCTTC.